This entry describes one T cell receptor beta chain. The germline CDR1 and CDR2 sequences are GTSNPN and SVGIG (reference sequence). The CDR3 is 12 amino acids. Trimming shortened V by 3 bases and J by 2 bases, and 8 bases separated the two germline ends. This sample is drawn from a study of blood T cell repertoires in COVID-19. Study-wide context: Sources were T cells, B-cell-depleted T cells, or PBMCs; the material itself was cDNA or gDNA.

Produced via immunoSEQ multiplex PCR; TCRdb's table is partial and in-frame only. Of over 10,000 clones listed, 78% are singletons. What was sequenced was peripheral blood. The sequence was collected from a human donor in a cohort sampled during active COVID-19. The chain uses TRBV30 and TRBJ2-7; the D gene is possibly TRBD1 (5 bases). CDR3 coding DNA: TGTGCCTGGAGCACAGGTACCTACGAGCAGTACTTC. This sequence encodes CAWSTGTYEQYF.